The 16 T cell receptor beta chains below were found in one sample sequenced in a study of beta chain features in type 1 diabetes. The study's findings and limits: When Type 1 diabetes patients were examined, their TCRB CDR3s proved moderately but significantly shorter in all four CD4+ subsets.

Sequencing targeted expressed TCRB transcripts, as all isolated RNA had been reverse transcribed. Assay used: immunoSEQ multiplex PCR; TCRdb lists only in-frame clones, some missing. The sample contains over 300,000 clones, over 7% of which appear only once. Antigens for these TCRs are unknown. The sequenced sample consisted of central memory CD4+ T cells from blood. The receptors originated from a man aged 25-40 years with type 1 diabetes.

This sequence joins TRBV7-2 and TRBJ2-4; possibly TRBD1 for D (6 bases). V gave up 5 bases and J gave up 9 bases, with 20 bases separating them. The CDR3 has 15 amino acids. Germline assignment: CDR1 SGHTA and CDR2 FQGNSA. The CDR3: CASSQSPQGSSIQYF. The DNA for the CDR3 is TGTGCCAGCAGCCAGTCCCCACAGGGAAGTAGCATTCAGTACTTC.

The J gene is TRBJ2-3, the V gene TRBV7-2; D is undetermined. Germline lookup yields CDR1 SGHTA and CDR2 FQGNSA. The CDR3 loop spans 11 amino acids. The V and J ends lost 5 bases and 6 bases respectively, with 6 bases between them. CDR3 DNA: TGTGCCAGCAGCGCCCTGGATACGCAGTATTTT. This sequence encodes CASSALDTQYF.

Ten or more counts support this clone. This rearrangement joins TRBV15 to TRBJ2-3; D is uncertain. The CDR3 extends over 13 amino acids. Germline CDR1 LNHNV, CDR2 YYDKDF (reference sequence). V lost 0 bases and J 6 bases, leaving 7 bases between the germline ends. Here the CDR3 DNA reads TGTGCCACCAGCAGAGAGAACGCGGATACGCAGTATTTT. This gives the protein CATSRENADTQYF.

In its sample, this clone was seen a few times. The chain's CDR3 is CASSQVHSGANVLTF. In DNA form, the CDR3 reads TGCGCCAGCAGCCAAGTCCACTCTGGGGCCAACGTCCTGACTTTC. This chain joins TRBV4-3 and TRBJ2-6; D unclear. The CDR3 consists of 15 residues. Trimming shortened V by 1 base and J by 0 bases, and 4 bases separated the two germline ends. The germline V gene encodes CDR1 LGHNA and CDR2 YSLEER.

This clone was seen more than once but under ten times. V gene TRBV30 combines with J gene TRBJ2-1; 7 bases are a match to TRBD1. The CDR3 has 15 residues. With V trimmed by 1 base and J by 4 bases, 7 bases remained unmatched. CDR1 is GTSNPN and CDR2 is SVGIG in the germline V gene (reference sequence). The CDR3, as DNA: TGTGCCTGGAGTGCCGGCAGGGGGATATACAATGAGCAGTTCTTC. It is translated as CAWSAGRGIYNEQFF.

This clone appeared a few times. This chain links TRBV7-9 with TRBJ2-5, with D unresolved. The CDR3 length is 13 residues. Germline loops: CDR1 SEHNR, CDR2 FQNEAQ (reference sequence). The V and J ends lost 2 bases and 2 bases respectively, with 6 bases between them. The DNA of the CDR3 is TGTGCCAGCAGCTTAAACACGCAAGAGACCCAGTACTTC. This sequence encodes CASSLNTQETQYF.

This clone showed up just a few times. V and J are TRBV9 and TRBJ2-3; unclear D gene. Germline CDR1 SGDLS, CDR2 YYNGEE. V lost 1 base to trimming and J lost 4 bases, with 13 bases between them. The CDR3 loop spans 15 amino acids. The CDR3 here is CASSVSVSRADTQYF. CDR3 nucleotide sequence: TGTGCCAGCAGCGTATCAGTCTCTCGCGCAGATACGCAGTATTTT.

This clone has only a few counts. The DNA of the CDR3 is TGTGCCAGCAGCCAAGAAGACTCCTTCTTTAGCACAGATACGCAGTATTTT. Translating gives CASSQEDSFFSTDTQYF. The chain has TRBV14 and TRBJ2-3; no definite D call. V was trimmed by 0 bases and J by 0 bases, leaving 13 bases between them. Germline CDR1 is SGHDN and CDR2 is FVKESK. The CDR3 has 17 amino acids.

This clone occurred a few times. An end of the junction differs from the germline gene, which may be a read error. V gene TRBV6-1 combines with J gene TRBJ1-1, with D unclear. Germline V CDR1 and CDR2: MNHNS, SASEGT. This CDR3 spans 11 amino acids. The CDR3 region is CASMSRAEAFF. CDR3 in DNA: TGTGCCAGCATGTCACGGGCTGAGGCTTTCTTT.

The chain carries TRBV7-2 and TRBJ1-6, with 7 nucleotides matching TRBD1. The junction had 10 bases not matched to a gene; V was cut back by 5 bases and J by 9 bases. The CDR3 consists of 15 residues. Germline V gene data show CDR1 as SGHTA and CDR2 as FQGNSA. The CDR3 nucleotides read TGTGCCAGCAGCCGTCCGGGACAGCCTACTTCACCCCTCCACTTT. This translates into CASSRPGQPTSPLHF.

As DNA, the CDR3 is TGTGCCAGCAGCGTATGGCCTAGCCGCACAGATACGCAGTATTTT. It specifies CASSVWPSRTDTQYF. The chain recombines TRBV9 with TRBJ2-3, with a tentative D call TRBD2 (5 bases). Germline V CDR1 and CDR2: SGDLS, YYNGEE. Trimming stripped 1 base from V and 1 base from J, with 10 bases between. The CDR3 length is 15 residues.

This clone was observed a few times. V and J are TRBV30 and TRBJ2-5, with TRBD1 as a possible D gene (6 bases). With 0 bases removed from V and 4 bases from J, the gap between germline ends came to 9 bases. This CDR3 is built from 13 residues. Germline V gives CDR1 GTSNPN, CDR2 SVGIG (reference sequence). CDR3 in DNA: TGTGCCTGGAGTGTAACCAGGGGAGAGACCCAGTACTTC. Its protein is CAWSVTRGETQYF. The full variable domain, with the rest looked up from reference TRBV30 and TRBJ2-5, is SQTIHQWPATLVQPVGSPLSLECTVEGTSNPNLYWYRQAAGRGLQLLFYSVGIGQISSEVPQNLSASRPQDRQFILSSKKLLLSDSGFYLCAWSVTRGETQYFGPGTRLLVL.

The chain combines TRBV5-6 with TRBJ1-2; no clear D. Germline CDR1 is SGHDT and CDR2 is YYEEEE. V lost 0 bases to trimming and J lost 0 bases, with 9 bases between them. The CDR3 extends over 15 amino acids. Here the CDR3 reads CASSLEGLTNYGYTF. CDR3 nucleotide sequence: TGTGCCAGCAGCTTGGAAGGGCTAACTAACTATGGCTACACCTTC. Filled out from reference TRBV5-6 and TRBJ1-2, the complete variable domain reads DAGVTQSPTHLIKTRGQQVTLRCSPKSGHDTVSWYQQALGQGPQFIFQYYEEEERQRGNFPDRFSGHQFPNYSSELNVNALLLGDSALYLCASSLEGLTNYGYTFGSGTRLTVV.

Only one count was recorded for this clone. The gene calls are TRBV28 and TRBJ2-7; 7 positions agree with TRBD1. V shed 4 bases and J 0 bases; nucleotides not matched to a gene: 6. CDR1 is MDHEN and CDR2 is SYDVKM in the germline V gene. The CDR3 is 15 amino acids. CDR3 nucleotide sequence: TGTGCCAGCAGTTCACAGACAGGGTCCTCCTACGAGCAGTACTTC. Translated, it gives CASSSQTGSSYEQYF. Full variable domain (outside the CDR3, taken from reference TRBV28 and TRBJ2-7): DVKVTQSSRYLVKRTGEKVFLECVQDMDHENMFWYRQDPGLGLRLIYFSYDVKMKEKGDIPEGYSVSREKKERFSLILESASTNQTSMYLCASSSQTGSSYEQYFGPGTRLTVT.

CDR3 in DNA: TGTGCCAGCAGCCCACCGGGACAGACCTACGAGCAGTACTTC. Its translation is CASSPPGQTYEQYF. This rearrangement joins TRBV5-6 to TRBJ2-7; 7 nucleotides agree with TRBD1. Germline V lookup: CDR1 SGHDT, CDR2 YYEEEE. The CDR3 contains 14 residues. Trimming at V came to 4 bases and at J to 2 bases, leaving 6 bases not matched to a gene.

This clone came up a few times. The V call is TRBV28, the J call TRBJ1-2; D not resolved. Trimming took off 4 bases at V and 8 bases at J, with 26 bases between the two ends. Germline lookup yields CDR1 MDHEN and CDR2 SYDVKM. CDR3 length equals 17 residues. The CDR3 reads CASSSPGGRKGSWGYTF. The CDR3 nucleotides read TGTGCCAGCAGTTCCCCCGGTGGCCGTAAGGGATCCTGGGGCTACACCTTC.